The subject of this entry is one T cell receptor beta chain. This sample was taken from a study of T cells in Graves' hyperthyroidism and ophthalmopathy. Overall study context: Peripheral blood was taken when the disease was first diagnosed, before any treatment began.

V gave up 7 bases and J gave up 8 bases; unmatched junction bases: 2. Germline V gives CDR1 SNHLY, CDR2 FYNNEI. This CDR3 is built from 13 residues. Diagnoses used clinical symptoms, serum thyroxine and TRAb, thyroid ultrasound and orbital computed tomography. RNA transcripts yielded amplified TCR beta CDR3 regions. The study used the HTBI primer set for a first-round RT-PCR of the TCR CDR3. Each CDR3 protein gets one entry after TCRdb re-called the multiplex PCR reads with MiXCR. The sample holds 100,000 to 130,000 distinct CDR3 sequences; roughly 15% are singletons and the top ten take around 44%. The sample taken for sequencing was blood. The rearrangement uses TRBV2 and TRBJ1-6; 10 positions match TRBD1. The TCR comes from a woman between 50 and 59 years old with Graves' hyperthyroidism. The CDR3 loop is CASTGQGDSPLHF. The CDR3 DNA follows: TGTGCCAGCACAGGACAGGGGGATTCACCCCTCCACTTT.